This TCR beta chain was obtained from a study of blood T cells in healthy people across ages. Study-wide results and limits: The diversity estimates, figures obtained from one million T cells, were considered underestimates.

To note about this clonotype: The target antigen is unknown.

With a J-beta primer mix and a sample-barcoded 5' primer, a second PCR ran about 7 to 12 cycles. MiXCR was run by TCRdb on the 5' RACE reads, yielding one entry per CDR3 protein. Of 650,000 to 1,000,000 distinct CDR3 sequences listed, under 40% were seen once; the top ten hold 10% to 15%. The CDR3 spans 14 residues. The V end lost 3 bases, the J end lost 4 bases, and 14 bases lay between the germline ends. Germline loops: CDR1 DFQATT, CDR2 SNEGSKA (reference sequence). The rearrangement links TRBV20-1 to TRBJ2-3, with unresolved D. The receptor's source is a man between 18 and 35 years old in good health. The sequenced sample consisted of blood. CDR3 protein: CSASQQRRADTQYF. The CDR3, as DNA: TGCAGTGCTAGCCAGCAAAGAAGGGCAGATACGCAGTATTTT.